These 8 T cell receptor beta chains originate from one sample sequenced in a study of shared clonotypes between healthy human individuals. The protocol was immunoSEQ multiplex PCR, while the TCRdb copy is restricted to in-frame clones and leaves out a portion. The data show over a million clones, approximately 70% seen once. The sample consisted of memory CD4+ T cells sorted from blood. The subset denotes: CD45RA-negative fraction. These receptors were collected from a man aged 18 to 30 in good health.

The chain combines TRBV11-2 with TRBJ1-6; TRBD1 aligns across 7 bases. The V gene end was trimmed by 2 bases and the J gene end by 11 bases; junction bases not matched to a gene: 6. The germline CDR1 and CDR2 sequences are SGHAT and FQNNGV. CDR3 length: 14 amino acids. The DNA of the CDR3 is TGTGCCAGCAGCTTAATCAGGGGGGAAACACCCCTCCACTTT. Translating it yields CASSLIRGETPLHF.

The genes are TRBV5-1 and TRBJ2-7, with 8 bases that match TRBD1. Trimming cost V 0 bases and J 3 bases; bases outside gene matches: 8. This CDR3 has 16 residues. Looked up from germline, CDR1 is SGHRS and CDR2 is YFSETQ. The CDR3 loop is CASSLGTGTGGYEQYF. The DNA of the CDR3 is TGCGCCAGCAGCTTGGGGACCGGGACAGGAGGCTACGAGCAGTACTTC.

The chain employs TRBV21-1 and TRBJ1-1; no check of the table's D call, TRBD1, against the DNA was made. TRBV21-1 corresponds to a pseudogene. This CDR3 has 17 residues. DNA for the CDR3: TGTGCCAGCAGCAAGGAGACCTCCGGGACAGGGAGGACTGAAGCTTTCTTT. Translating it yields CASSKETSGTGRTEAFF.

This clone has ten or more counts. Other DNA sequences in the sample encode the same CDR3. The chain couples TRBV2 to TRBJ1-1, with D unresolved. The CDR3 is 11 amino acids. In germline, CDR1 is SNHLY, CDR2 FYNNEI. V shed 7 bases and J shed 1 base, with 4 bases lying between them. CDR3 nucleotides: TGTGCCAGCATGGCGAACACTGAAGCTTTCTTT. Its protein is CASMANTEAFF.

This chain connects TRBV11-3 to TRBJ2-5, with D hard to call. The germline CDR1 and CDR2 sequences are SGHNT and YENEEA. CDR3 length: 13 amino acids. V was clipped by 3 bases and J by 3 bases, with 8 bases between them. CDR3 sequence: CASSFFWEETQYF. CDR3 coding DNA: TGTGCCAGCAGCTTTTTCTGGGAAGAGACCCAGTACTTC.

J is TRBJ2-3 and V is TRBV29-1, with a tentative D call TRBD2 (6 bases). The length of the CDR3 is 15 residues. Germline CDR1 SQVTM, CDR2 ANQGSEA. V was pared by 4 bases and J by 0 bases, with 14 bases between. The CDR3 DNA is TGCAGCGTTGTTAATAGCGGAGCTAGCACAGATACGCAGTATTTT. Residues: CSVVNSGASTDTQYF.

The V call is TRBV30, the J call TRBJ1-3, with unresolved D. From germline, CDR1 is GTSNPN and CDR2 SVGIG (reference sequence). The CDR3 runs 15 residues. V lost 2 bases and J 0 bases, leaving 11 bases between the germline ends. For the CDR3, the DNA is TGTGCCTGGAGTCTCGACTGGAGCTCTGGAAACACCATATATTTT. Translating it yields CAWSLDWSSGNTIYF.

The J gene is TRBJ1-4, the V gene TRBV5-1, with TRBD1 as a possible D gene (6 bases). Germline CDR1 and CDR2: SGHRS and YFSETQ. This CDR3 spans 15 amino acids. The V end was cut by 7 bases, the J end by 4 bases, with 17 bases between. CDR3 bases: TGCGCCAGCCGGCGACAGGTTAACAATAATGAAAAACTGTTTTTT. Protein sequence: CASRRQVNNNEKLFF. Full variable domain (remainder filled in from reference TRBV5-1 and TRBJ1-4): KAGVTQTPRYLIKTRGQQVTLSCSPISGHRSVSWYQQTPGQGLQFLFEYFSETQRNKGNFPGRFSGRQFSNSRSEMNVSTLELGDSALYLCASRRQVNNNEKLFFGSGTQLSVL.